Presented here are 25 T cell receptor beta chains from one specimen sequenced in a study of T cell repertoires in cytomegalovirus infection. TCRdb analysed the reads with MiXCR anew, one entry per CDR3 protein. The table shows hundreds of thousands of distinct CDR3 sequences, with around a third occurring only once. These receptors are not linked to any known antigen. The sample in question was cultured PBMCs, obtained from culture after CMV antigen stimulation. These receptors came from a human donor in good health (CMV status not recorded). Some clones in this sample may be carry-over from other donors' samples.

This chain uses TRBV12-3 or TRBV12-4 with TRBJ2-7; possible D gene TRBD2, 6 bases. V was clipped by 5 bases and J by 3 bases, with 14 bases between them. The CDR3 covers 14 residues. Here the CDR3 DNA reads TGTGCCAGCAGTCCCGGTGGTAGCGGCTACGAGCAGTACTTC. Its protein product is CASSPGGSGYEQYF.

The rearrangement uses TRBV20-1 and TRBJ2-3; 10 bases match TRBD2. This CDR3 has 15 amino acids. Germline V lookup: CDR1 DFQATT, CDR2 SNEGSKA (reference sequence). Unmatched junction bases numbered 9, after V lost 2 bases and J lost 7 bases. The CDR3 is CSARNSGRKLNTQYF. CDR3 nucleotide sequence: TGCAGTGCTAGAAATAGCGGGAGGAAGTTGAATACGCAGTATTTT.

The chain combines TRBV7-2 with TRBJ2-1; a weak D match, TRBD2 (6 bases). Germline values: CDR1 SGHTA, CDR2 FQGNSA. This CDR3 is built from 19 residues. V gave up 5 bases and J gave up 4 bases, with 27 bases separating them. Here the CDR3 reads CASSRENQGGRPRYNEQFF. The CDR3 region has the DNA TGTGCCAGCAGCCGGGAGAACCAGGGTGGGAGACCCCGATACAATGAGCAGTTCTTC.

The sample holds a few counts of this clonotype. The chain uses TRBV19 and TRBJ1-6; the D gene is possibly TRBD1 (6 bases). Deletions cut 6 bases from V and 0 bases from J, with 12 bases between. CDR1 and CDR2 (germline): LNHDA, SQIVND (reference sequence). The CDR3 covers 16 residues. The CDR3 DNA is TGTGCCAGTAGGGATGGACAGAGCTCCTATAATTCACCCCTCCACTTT. Protein sequence: CASRDGQSSYNSPLHF.

In this sample, this clonotype turned up a few times. The chain recombines TRBV24-1 with TRBJ2-3; D remains ambiguous. V dropped 3 bases and J dropped 4 bases, with 16 bases sitting between them. CDR1 and CDR2 from the germline V gene are KGHDR and SFDVKD. CDR3 length: 16 residues. DNA for the CDR3: TGTGCCACCAGTGATCACAGCAAATATCCGTCAGATACGCAGTATTTT. This translates into CATSDHSKYPSDTQYF.

This clonotype was seen more than once but under ten times. This chain joins TRBV5-1 and TRBJ2-1; D may match TRBD1 or TRBD2 (5 bases each). Germline CDR1 reads SGHRS; CDR2 reads YFSETQ. This CDR3 region has 16 residues. V was shortened by 0 bases and J by 7 bases, with 17 bases between the two germline ends. The CDR3 loop reads CASSLAPGAVGNEQFF. CDR3 sequence (DNA): TGCGCCAGCAGCTTGGCCCCCGGGGCTGTAGGGAATGAGCAGTTCTTC.

The sample holds many counts of this clonotype. The V call is TRBV7-2, the J call TRBJ2-1, with unresolved D. CDR1 SGHTA and CDR2 FQGNSA come from the germline V gene. The V end was cut by 1 base, the J end by 9 bases, with 19 bases between. The CDR3 loop spans 16 amino acids. The DNA for the CDR3 is TGTGCCAGCAGCTTAGTGGGTGGCGACCGGATTGGTGAGCAGTTCTTC. Translating it yields CASSLVGGDRIGEQFF.

The chain couples TRBV6-1 to TRBJ2-1; D gene ambiguous. Trimming removed 4 bases from V and 3 bases from J, with 10 bases in between. The CDR3 sequence is 14 residues long. Per germline, CDR1 MNHNS and CDR2 SASEGT. The CDR3 is CASSGEVYYNEQFF. The CDR3, as DNA: TGTGCCAGCAGTGGAGAAGTTTACTACAATGAGCAGTTCTTC.

This clonotype was seen a few times. This sequence joins TRBV7-2 and TRBJ1-6; 7 positions match TRBD1. With 3 bases clipped from V and 4 bases from J, the junction kept 9 bases outside the gene matches. Germline values: CDR1 SGHTA, CDR2 FQGNSA. The CDR3 covers 17 residues. Here the CDR3 DNA reads TGTGCCAGCAGCTTGATACAGGGGACCCATTATAATTCACCCCTCCACTTT. The encoded protein is CASSLIQGTHYNSPLHF.

This clonotype was observed many times. The chain employs TRBV7-2 and TRBJ2-4, with 7 bases matching TRBD1. The CDR3 loop spans 14 amino acids. The V gene's germline CDR1 is SGHTA and CDR2 FQGNSA. V gave up 5 bases and J gave up 6 bases; unmatched junction bases: 7. As DNA, the CDR3 is TGTGCCAGCAGCCAAGAAGGGGGCTTAAACATTCAGTACTTC. Its translation is CASSQEGGLNIQYF.

There are a few counts of this clonotype. The gene calls are TRBV7-8 and TRBJ2-3; 7 bases fit TRBD1. The CDR3 has 17 amino acids. Germline trimming cut 4 bases from V and 3 bases from J; bases unmatched to any gene: 13. The V gene's germline CDR1 is SGHVS and CDR2 FQNEAQ. The CDR3 DNA reads as TGTGCCAGCAGCTCACCGGGACAGAGCAGATTAACAGATACGCAGTATTTT. Its protein is CASSSPGQSRLTDTQYF.

The chain links TRBV7-2 to TRBJ2-4; 8 bases match TRBD1. The germline CDR1 and CDR2 sequences are SGHTA and FQGNSA. J lost 0 bases, V lost 5 bases, and 6 bases had no gene match. The CDR3 length is 16 residues. Here the CDR3 reads CASSTRTGLAKNIQYF. The CDR3 DNA reads TGTGCCAGCAGCACCCGGACAGGGCTAGCCAAAAACATTCAGTACTTC.

This chain links TRBV27 with TRBJ2-7; D unresolved. CDR1 and CDR2 (germline): MNHEY, SMNVEV (reference sequence). The V end was cut by 6 bases, the J end by 6 bases, with 12 bases between. The CDR3 spans 12 residues. The CDR3 nucleotides read TGTGCCAGCAGGGACGAGGTTGGCGAGCAGTACTTC. Its translation is CASRDEVGEQYF.

The chain is built from TRBV2 and TRBJ1-4; D unclear. The CDR3 is 12 amino acids. V was clipped by 6 bases and J by 12 bases, with 14 bases between them. From germline, CDR1 is SNHLY and CDR2 FYNNEI. DNA for the CDR3: TGTGCCAGCAGAGGACGGTCCGGTGAACTGTTTTTT. Translating gives CASRGRSGELFF.

This clonotype came up a few times. The chain carries TRBV5-6 and TRBJ1-6, with a possible D match to TRBD1 (5 bases). CDR3 length: 15 residues. V was clipped by 2 bases and J by 7 bases, with 13 bases between them. CDR1 is SGHDT, CDR2 YYEEEE, per germline. The CDR3: CASSFEGNDNSPLHF. The CDR3 DNA reads TGTGCCAGCAGCTTTGAGGGGAACGACAATTCACCCCTCCACTTT.

This clonotype was picked up one time. This chain connects TRBV7-2 to TRBJ1-1, with TRBD1 matching 7 bases. The length of the CDR3 is 15 residues. V lost 2 bases and J lost 4; bases outside the gene matches: 7. Per germline, CDR1 SGHTA and CDR2 FQGNSA. CDR3: CASSLTSPGGTEAFF. Written as DNA, the CDR3 is TGTGCCAGCAGCTTAACTTCACCAGGGGGCACTGAAGCTTTCTTT.

CDR3 coding DNA: TGCAGTGCTAGAGATATAACTAGCGGGCACCAAGAGACCCAGTACTTC. The encoded protein is CSARDITSGHQETQYF. The chain uses TRBV20-1 and TRBJ2-5; 9 bases map to TRBD2. CDR1 DFQATT and CDR2 SNEGSKA come from the germline V gene (reference sequence). The ends lost 0 bases at V and 0 bases at J; junction bases unmatched: 5. This CDR3 region has 16 residues.

This chain joins TRBV19 and TRBJ2-5; 9 bases map to TRBD2. CDR1 LNHDA and CDR2 SQIVND come from the germline V gene (reference sequence). This CDR3 is 16 amino acids long. Losses at the gene ends were 0 bases for V and 2 bases for J; bases not matched to a gene: 4. The CDR3: CASSIDPAGGQETQYF. The CDR3 region has the DNA TGTGCCAGTAGTATAGATCCAGCGGGAGGACAAGAGACCCAGTACTTC. Using reference TRBV19 and TRBJ2-5 for the parts outside the CDR3, the full variable domain is DGGITQSPKYLFRKEGQNVTLSCEQNLNHDAMYWYRQDPGQGLRLIYYSQIVNDFQKGDIAEGYSVSREKKESFPLTVTSAQKNPTAFYLCASSIDPAGGQETQYFGPGTRLLVL.

The V gene is TRBV2, the J gene TRBJ2-5, with 11 bases aligning to TRBD2. V shed 6 bases, J shed 7 bases, and the junction held 4 bases outside the gene matches. This CDR3 comprises 13 residues. CDR1 is SNHLY and CDR2 is FYNNEI in the germline V gene. CDR3 bases: TGTGCCAGCAGACTAGCGGGAGATGGGACCCAGTACTTC. Encoded protein: CASRLAGDGTQYF.

This clonotype has at least ten counts. The rearrangement joins TRBV7-2 to TRBJ1-6; TRBD1 agrees at 11 bases. Germline-derived CDR1 and CDR2 are SGHTA and FQGNSA. V gave up 5 bases and J gave up 10 bases; unmatched junction bases: 7. The CDR3 runs 15 residues. CDR3 in amino acids: CASSLEGTGGSPLHF. In DNA form, the CDR3 reads TGTGCCAGCAGCCTAGAGGGGACAGGGGGATCACCCCTCCACTTT.

This clonotype was detected a few times. The chain combines TRBV19 with TRBJ1-1; tentatively, D is TRBD1 (6 bases). V was trimmed by 4 bases and J by 1 base, leaving 19 bases between them. The germline gives CDR1 LNHDA, CDR2 SQIVND (reference sequence). This CDR3 contains 17 residues. The CDR3 region is CASSTGARAAKNTEAFF. CDR3 coding DNA: TGTGCCAGTAGTACAGGGGCCCGGGCAGCGAAGAACACTGAAGCTTTCTTT.

This clonotype has a single count. This chain uses TRBV20-1 with TRBJ1-4, with TRBD1 matching 10 bases. From germline, CDR1 is DFQATT and CDR2 SNEGSKA (reference sequence). This CDR3 is built from 14 residues. J was trimmed by 6 bases and V by 3 bases; bases with no gene match: 4. The CDR3 protein is CSASHGTGDEKLFF. The CDR3 DNA is TGCAGTGCTAGCCACGGGACAGGGGATGAAAAACTGTTTTTT.

The chain carries TRBV2 and TRBJ2-2, with no clear D. Germline CDR1 and CDR2: SNHLY and FYNNEI. CDR3 length: 15 residues. The V end was cut by 4 bases, the J end by 5 bases, with 14 bases between. The chain's CDR3 is CASSASAPRTGELFF. For the CDR3, the DNA is TGTGCCAGCAGTGCAAGCGCCCCGAGGACCGGGGAGCTGTTTTTT.

CDR3 nucleotides: TGCAGCGTGAGTAGGGTGGTCGACACTGAAGCTTTCTTT. Protein product: CSVSRVVDTEAFF. V and J are TRBV29-1 and TRBJ1-1; unclear D gene. This CDR3 is 13 amino acids long. Germline V gene sequence: CDR1 SQVTM, CDR2 ANQGSEA. V was trimmed by 6 bases and J by 3 bases, leaving 14 bases between them.

This clonotype was found a few times. The chain has TRBV24-1 and TRBJ1-5; no definite D call. CDR1 is KGHDR and CDR2 is SFDVKD in the germline V gene. This CDR3 spans 12 amino acids. Trimming removed 4 bases at V and 16 bases at J, with 16 bases between. CDR3 protein: CATSEGDLVIHF. As DNA, the CDR3 is TGTGCCACCAGTGAGGGCGACCTTGTGATCCATTTT.